This entry lists 28 T cell receptor beta chains sequenced from one sample in a study of OX40 agonist ivuxolimab in advanced cancers. Libraries were constructed by the immunoSEQ multiplex PCR assay. Entries here come from immuneACCESS through TCRdb and include only in-frame sequences with V and J called. Some clones fail to appear in such tables; in the studies checked, an unresolved V gene covers under half of the shortfall, and the cause of the remainder is unknown. The sample data list 95,000 to 150,000 clones, and 85% to 95% of these were observed just once. More than 0.15% of the sample goes to the ten largest clones. Sequenced material: CD4+ or CD8+ T cells sorted from blood, taken in a trial of the OX40 agonist ivuxolimab. These receptors were collected from an adult with an advanced solid tumor such as melanoma, head and neck, liver or kidney cancer.

This chain connects TRBV9 to TRBJ2-7; D is undetermined. CDR1 is SGDLS and CDR2 is YYNGEE in the germline V gene. Trimming took off 0 bases at V and 7 bases at J, with 11 bases between the two ends. The CDR3 sequence is 13 residues long. The CDR3 region has the DNA TGTGCCAGCAGCGTAGCCCCTCACCGTGAGCAGTACTTC. It specifies CASSVAPHREQYF.

This sequence joins TRBV29-1 and TRBJ2-3; weak D call: TRBD2 (5 bases). Trimming stripped 6 bases from V and 8 bases from J, with 15 bases between. Germline CDR1 and CDR2: SQVTM and ANQGSEA. The CDR3 loop spans 12 amino acids. CDR3 coding DNA: TGCAGCGTCCAAGAGGGAGTCGGTACGCAGTATTTT. It specifies CSVQEGVGTQYF.

This chain connects TRBV7-2 to TRBJ2-1; D call uncertain. The CDR3 has 10 amino acids. The V gene lost 8 bases and the J gene lost 9 bases, with 8 bases spanning the gap. Germline CDR1 is SGHTA and CDR2 is FQGNSA. The CDR3 DNA follows: TGTGCCAGCGCAGACGCTGAGCAGTTCTTC. Protein product: CASADAEQFF.

Turning to this clone: Because the CDR3 is missing its conserved closing phenylalanine or tryptophan, this is likely a read error. It is unclear where the CDR3 begins or ends on the DNA, so no DNA is shown, and the CDR3 is as TCRdb lists it. This sequence joins TRBV5-1 and TRBJ1-2. 12 amino acids form the CDR3, both terminal residues included. Germline values: CDR1 SGHRS, CDR2 YFSETQ. The CDR3 loop is CASSLHLRGGRP.

Details on this clone: Other DNA variants within this sample encode the same CDR3. The chain links TRBV18 to TRBJ1-1; 9 nucleotides agree with TRBD1. Unmatched junction bases numbered 5, after V lost 3 bases and J lost 3 bases. The CDR3 loop spans 15 amino acids. From germline, CDR1 is KGHSH and CDR2 LQKENI. CDR3 nucleotide sequence: TGTGCCAGCTCACCTAGGACAGGGGAGGACACTGAAGCTTTCTTT. This sequence encodes CASSPRTGEDTEAFF.

This rearrangement joins TRBV5-4 to TRBJ1-5; unclear D gene. There are 13 residues in the CDR3. CDR1 SGHNT and CDR2 YYREEE come from the germline V gene (reference sequence). The V gene lost 4 bases and the J gene lost 0 bases, with 5 bases spanning the gap. The DNA for the CDR3 is TGTGCCAGCAGCAGAGATAGCAATCAGCCCCAGCATTTT. Its protein product is CASSRDSNQPQHF. Full variable domain (missing parts from reference TRBV5-4 and TRBJ1-5): ETGVTQSPTHLIKTRGQQVTLRCSSQSGHNTVSWYQQALGQGPQFIFQYYREEENGRGNFPPRFSGLQFPNYSSELNVNALELDDSALYLCASSRDSNQPQHFGDGTRLSIL.

V and J are TRBV29-1 and TRBJ2-1; TRBD2 aligns across 15 bases. The germline V gene encodes CDR1 SQVTM and CDR2 ANQGSEA. V shed 7 bases and J 1 base; nucleotides not matched to a gene: 11. The CDR3 is 18 residues long. DNA of the CDR3: TGCAGCGCTGCCAGGACTAGCGGGGGGGCATTTTCCTACAATGAGCAGTTCTTC. It is translated as CSAARTSGGAFSYNEQFF.

The V call is TRBV6-6, the J call TRBJ2-7, with D perhaps given as TRBD1 or TRBD2 (5 bases each). The CDR3 has 15 residues. Trimming removed 1 base at V and 2 bases at J, with 12 bases between. Germline-derived CDR1 and CDR2 are MNHNY and SVGAGI (reference sequence). CDR3 nucleotide sequence: TGTGCCAGCAGTTACTTGGGGACGGATGCCTACGAGCAGTACTTC. It specifies CASSYLGTDAYEQYF.

Here the CDR3 reads CASSGGTGGQETQYF. CDR3 in DNA: TGTGCCAGCAGTGGGGGGACAGGGGGCCAGGAGACCCAGTACTTC. The rearrangement links TRBV2 to TRBJ2-5; TRBD1 matches 12 bases. The CDR3 has 15 residues. V shed 4 bases and J 5 bases; nucleotides not matched to a gene: 5. Per the germline V gene, CDR1 is SNHLY and CDR2 is FYNNEI.

The V and J genes are TRBV28 and TRBJ1-1, with D tentatively TRBD1 (5 bases). This CDR3 spans 15 amino acids. Between the trimmed V and J ends, which lost 5 bases and 7 bases, there was a span of 20 bases. Germline V gene data show CDR1 as MDHEN and CDR2 as SYDVKM. As DNA, the CDR3 is TGTGCCAGCAGTCTACCAGGGCTGAGGTACTTTGAAGCTTTCTTT. Its translation is CASSLPGLRYFEAFF.

This chain uses TRBV28 with TRBJ2-7; TRBD2 is a possible D gene (7 bases). V lost 6 bases, J lost 1 base, and 19 bases lay in between. The CDR3 is made up of 16 amino acids. Germline CDR1 MDHEN, CDR2 SYDVKM. The CDR3 DNA reads TGTGCCAGCAGCCGCCCCGGGGGCGGGAGATCCTACGAGCAGTACTTC. Its protein is CASSRPGGGRSYEQYF.

The CDR3 spells CASSLRRANTGELFF. The DNA of the CDR3 is TGTGCCAGCAGCTTGCGGCGGGCGAACACCGGGGAGCTGTTTTTT. The genes are TRBV7-9 and TRBJ2-2, with D tentatively TRBD2 (5 bases). The CDR3 spans 15 residues. V shed 3 bases and J shed 0 bases, with 8 bases lying between them. Looked up from germline, CDR1 is SEHNR and CDR2 is FQNEAQ (reference sequence).

This clone came up once. The chain recombines TRBV9 with TRBJ2-7; perhaps TRBD1 as D (6 bases). The V end was cut by 4 bases, the J end by 2 bases, with 10 bases between. This CDR3 has 13 residues. Germline V lookup: CDR1 SGDLS, CDR2 YYNGEE. In nucleotides, the CDR3 is TGTGCCAGCAGCTCCGGACAGCCCTACGAGCAGTACTTC. Its protein is CASSSGQPYEQYF.

The chain links TRBV29-1 to TRBJ1-2; TRBD1 matches 10 bases. The ends lost 4 bases at V and 4 bases at J; junction bases unmatched: 6. The CDR3 has 14 residues. In germline, CDR1 is SQVTM, CDR2 ANQGSEA. CDR3 nucleotides: TGCAGCGTTGGAGGGGGACAGGGGATCTATGGCTACACCTTC. Protein: CSVGGGQGIYGYTF.

The chain links TRBV18 to TRBJ1-2, with D possibly TRBD1 on 5 matching bases. Germline CDR1 reads KGHSH; CDR2 reads LQKENI. The V end was cut by 2 bases, the J end by 2 bases, with 9 bases between. The length of the CDR3 is 14 residues. The CDR3 nucleotides are TGTGCCAGCTCACCAGTAGGGGAAAACTATGGCTACACCTTC. The encoded protein is CASSPVGENYGYTF.

This chain joins TRBV5-4 and TRBJ2-2; 10 bases are a match to TRBD2. Trimming took 0 bases from V and 2 from J; bases not matched to a gene: 4. CDR3 length equals 17 residues. Germline CDR1 and CDR2: SGHNT and YYREEE (reference sequence). The chain's CDR3 is CASSLGLAGANTGELFF. The DNA for the CDR3 is TGTGCCAGCAGCTTGGGGCTAGCGGGAGCAAACACCGGGGAGCTGTTTTTT.

The chain uses TRBV6-5 and TRBJ1-3; D is unresolved. The CDR3 has 12 residues. The V gene lost 8 bases and the J gene lost 1 base, with 6 bases spanning the gap. Germline CDR1 MNHEY, CDR2 SVGAGI. This chain's CDR3 is CASQRSGNTIYF. CDR3 DNA sequence: TGTGCCAGCCAACGGTCTGGAAACACCATATATTTT.

This chain connects TRBV7-8 to TRBJ2-2, with 7 positions matching TRBD2. Germline values: CDR1 SGHVS, CDR2 FQNEAQ. The CDR3 spans 17 residues. After removal of 4 bases from V and 4 bases from J, the junction contained 12 bases not matched to a gene. CDR3 amino acids: CASSSEAPGGGTGELFF. As DNA, the CDR3 is TGTGCCAGCAGCTCTGAAGCGCCGGGGGGAGGCACCGGGGAGCTGTTTTTT.

The rearrangement uses TRBV28 and TRBJ2-7; TRBD1 agrees at 7 bases. There are 15 residues in the CDR3. Trimming cost V 7 bases and J 0 bases; bases outside gene matches: 9. Germline values: CDR1 MDHEN, CDR2 SYDVKM. The CDR3 nucleotides are TGTGCCAGCAACCCGAGGGACAGATTCTCCTACGAGCAGTACTTC. It translates to CASNPRDRFSYEQYF.

V gene TRBV4-1 combines with J gene TRBJ2-1, with D perhaps matching TRBD2 (5 bases). Trimming pared 4 bases from V and 4 bases from J, leaving 17 bases between. Germline V gene sequence: CDR1 MGHRA, CDR2 YSYEKL. The CDR3 is made up of 16 amino acids. CDR3 protein: CASSPFPGNLYNEQFF. The DNA for the CDR3 is TGCGCCAGCAGCCCATTTCCCGGGAACCTTTACAATGAGCAGTTCTTC.

The CDR3, as DNA: TGCGCCAGCAGCCCGGGACAGCTCATGAACACTGAAGCTTTCTTT. Translation gives CASSPGQLMNTEAFF. The chain has TRBV5-1 and TRBJ1-1; 7 nucleotides agree with TRBD1. Losses at the gene ends were 4 bases for V and 0 bases for J; bases not matched to a gene: 6. The CDR3 sequence is 15 residues long. In germline, CDR1 is SGHRS, CDR2 YFSETQ.

The chain carries TRBV5-6 and TRBJ2-7, with D perhaps TRBD2 (6 bases). V lost 4 bases and J lost 4, with 18 bases in between. This CDR3 spans 15 amino acids. Germline V lookup: CDR1 SGHDT, CDR2 YYEEEE. The CDR3 is CASSLPAGGEYEQYF. The CDR3 coding sequence is TGTGCCAGCAGCCTCCCGGCCGGCGGGGAGTACGAGCAGTACTTC.

V is TRBV19 and J is TRBJ2-5; 10 bases match TRBD2. V was pared by 7 bases and J by 4 bases, with 9 bases of the junction left unmatched. CDR3 length equals 15 residues. The germline gives CDR1 LNHDA, CDR2 SQIVND (reference sequence). CDR3 region: CASTPSGGAGETQYF. The CDR3 DNA reads TGTGCCAGTACACCGAGCGGGGGGGCCGGAGAGACCCAGTACTTC.

The chain carries TRBV2 and TRBJ1-5; D is unresolved. Germline-derived CDR1 and CDR2 are SNHLY and FYNNEI. The CDR3 runs 14 residues. The V end was cut by 5 bases, the J end by 9 bases, with 17 bases between. The CDR3 coding sequence is TGTGCCAGCAGTCCGGAGTCCCGAGGGCGGCCCCAGCATTTT. Amino acids: CASSPESRGRPQHF.

The chain links TRBV18 to TRBJ2-1; 11 bases agree with TRBD2. The junction had 2 bases not matched to a gene; V was cut back by 6 bases and J by 1 base. Germline V gene sequence: CDR1 KGHSH, CDR2 LQKENI. This CDR3 is 15 amino acids long. Here the CDR3 DNA reads TGTGCCAGCTCCCGACTAGCGGGGTCCTACAATGAGCAGTTCTTC. It translates to CASSRLAGSYNEQFF.

V usage is TRBV9 and J usage is TRBJ2-3; TRBD2 is a possible D gene (6 bases). The CDR3 spans 15 residues. Deletions cut 0 bases from V and 5 bases from J, with 13 bases between. Per the germline V gene, CDR1 is SGDLS and CDR2 is YYNGEE. CDR3 coding DNA: TGTGCCAGCAGCGTAGACCAGGGCGGGATAGATACGCAGTATTTT. This sequence encodes CASSVDQGGIDTQYF.

The chain couples TRBV6-5 to TRBJ1-2; 7 bases are shared with TRBD1. J lost 5 bases, V lost 7 bases, and 4 bases had no gene match. Germline CDR1 and CDR2: MNHEY and SVGAGI. The CDR3 runs to 12 residues. CDR3 region: CASIQGDYGYTF. The CDR3, as DNA: TGTGCCAGCATTCAGGGGGATTATGGCTACACCTTC.

The V and J genes are TRBV5-1 and TRBJ2-1, with a possible D match to TRBD2 (6 bases). Germline CDR1 SGHRS, CDR2 YFSETQ. The length of the CDR3 is 20 residues. The germline V and J ends were trimmed by 0 bases and 4 bases, with 26 bases remaining between them. The CDR3 DNA is TGCGCCAGCAGCTTGGCGGCTAGCGCGTACCCTAAGGGGAATTACAATGAGCAGTTCTTC. This sequence encodes CASSLAASAYPKGNYNEQFF.